This T cell receptor beta chain was captured by sequencing in a study of blood T cell repertoires in COVID-19. Study background: Samples representing acute and convalescent COVID-19 were sourced from the United States, Italy and Spain. T cells, B-cell-depleted T cells, or PBMCs provided the cDNA or gDNA that served as material.

Enrollees, about 18 to 89 years old, lived in 24 US areas. Measured with immunoSEQ multiplex PCR; TCRdb has only the in-frame clones, and not every one. The table has a few hundred thousand clones, 90% seen once. Germline CDR1 is KGHSH and CDR2 is LQKENI. Trimming cost V 6 bases and J 5 bases; bases outside gene matches: 1. The CDR3 runs 13 residues. The TCR originated in a woman younger than 30 with acute COVID-19. The V and J genes are TRBV18 and TRBJ1-4; 9 bases align to TRBD1. The sequenced sample was PBMCs or T cells enriched from blood (not recorded which). The chain's CDR3 is CASSTGGNEKLFF. In nucleotides, the CDR3 is TGTGCCAGCTCCACAGGGGGCAATGAAAAACTGTTTTTT.